This T cell receptor beta chain was recorded in a study of cytomegalovirus exposure and HLA in healthy donors. Overall study context: A data release that came early held about 89 million unique TCRs from HLA-typed donors.

The germline gives CDR1 DFQATT, CDR2 SNEGSKA (reference sequence). The CDR3 contains 11 residues. Between the trimmed V and J ends, which lost 6 bases and 5 bases, there was a span of 10 bases. PCR used 60 Vbeta primers and 13 Jbeta primers. This table comes from immunoSEQ multiplex PCR, and its TCRdb copy is limited to in-frame clones, with some not included. The table shows some 90,000 clones, with about 80% occurring only once. Whole-study results and caveats: HLA alleles were associated with fewer than 20,000 TCR beta sequences in a later analysis at 0.05 false discovery rate.

As for this clone: Its antigen is not identified.

The TCR sequence derives from a man aged 45-60 years in good health and CMV-seropositive. The chain combines TRBV20-1 with TRBJ2-5; D is unclear. Specimen: PBMCs. In DNA, the CDR3 is TGCAGTGCGCGGTCGGAGGAGACCCAGTACTTC. Its translation is CSARSEETQYF.